The 9 T cell receptor beta chains below were found in one sample sequenced in a study of OX40 agonist ivuxolimab in advanced cancers. Libraries were made using the immunoSEQ multiplex PCR assay. The table comes from immuneACCESS by way of TCRdb, which keeps in-frame sequences with V and J called. Part of the clones is missing from these tables; in studies checked, under half for an unresolved V gene and the rest for unknown reasons. The sample records roughly 150,000 clones, around 94% of which are singletons. Together, the top ten hold around 0.31% of the sample. The sample was CD4+ or CD8+ T cells sorted from blood, taken in a trial of the OX40 agonist ivuxolimab. The receptors were sampled from an adult with an advanced solid tumor such as melanoma, head and neck, liver or kidney cancer.

V gene TRBV28 combines with J gene TRBJ1-1, with 8 positions matching TRBD1. CDR3 size: 13 residues. Trimming cost V 5 bases and J 7 bases; bases outside gene matches: 6. Germline V gene sequence: CDR1 MDHEN, CDR2 SYDVKM. CDR3 in DNA: TGTGCCAGCAGTCCACCGGACAGGGTTGAAGCTTTCTTT. Translated, it gives CASSPPDRVEAFF.

V usage is TRBV7-2 and J usage is TRBJ1-2, with a possible D match to TRBD1 (5 bases). Germline-derived CDR1 and CDR2 are SGHTA and FQGNSA. V lost 0 bases to trimming and J lost 4 bases, with 9 bases between them. The CDR3 length is 14 residues. CDR3 protein: CASSLAAGSYGYTF. The CDR3 region has the DNA TGTGCCAGCAGCTTAGCGGCAGGGAGCTATGGCTACACCTTC. Full variable domain (remainder filled in from reference TRBV7-2 and TRBJ1-2): GAGVSQSPSNKVTEKGKDVELRCDPISGHTALYWYRQSLGQGLEFLIYFQGNSAPDKSGLPSDRFSAERTGGSVSTLTIQRTQQEDSAVYLCASSLAAGSYGYTFGSGTRLTVV.

The chain joins TRBV9 to TRBJ2-4; weak D call: TRBD1 (6 bases). Germline V lookup: CDR1 SGDLS, CDR2 YYNGEE. The CDR3 runs to 22 residues. Trimming shortened V by 4 bases and J by 0 bases, and 32 bases separated the two germline ends. CDR3 sequence reads: CASSPLPGTNEAANLAKNIQYF. CDR3 DNA: TGTGCCAGCAGCCCACTACCGGGGACAAATGAGGCGGCCAACCTAGCCAAAAACATTCAGTACTTC.

The chain combines TRBV5-8 with TRBJ1-1, with 7 positions matching TRBD1. Germline values: CDR1 SGHTS, CDR2 YDEGEE. The length of the CDR3 is 16 residues. V gave up 0 bases and J gave up 5 bases; unmatched junction bases: 10. CDR3 DNA sequence: TGTGCCAGCAGCTTGGTACCTTTCACAGGGGAGACTGAAGCTTTCTTT. It specifies CASSLVPFTGETEAFF. The whole variable domain, filled in from reference TRBV5-8 and TRBJ1-1, reads EAGVTQSPTHLIKTRGQQATLRCSPISGHTSVYWYQQALGLGLQFLLWYDEGEERNRGNFPPRFSGRQFPNYSSELNVNALELEDSALYLCASSLVPFTGETEAFFGQGTRLTVV.

This chain joins TRBV10-3 and TRBJ2-7; tentatively, D is TRBD2 (7 bases). Per the germline V gene, CDR1 is ENHRY and CDR2 is SYGVKD. The CDR3 length is 14 residues. Between the trimmed V and J ends, which lost 2 bases and 6 bases, there was a span of 14 bases. CDR3 sequence: CAISEKGEGREQYF. The CDR3 region has the DNA TGTGCCATCAGTGAGAAGGGGGAGGGGCGCGAGCAGTACTTC.

This chain uses TRBV19 with TRBJ1-2; 7 positions match TRBD1. V dropped 5 bases and J dropped 4; count of bases not matched to a gene: 10. The germline gives CDR1 LNHDA, CDR2 SQIVND (reference sequence). The CDR3 has 15 amino acids. In DNA form, the CDR3 reads TGTGCCAGTAGTCGTACAGGGGCCGAGGGCTATGGCTACACCTTC. It specifies CASSRTGAEGYGYTF.

This sequence joins TRBV19 and TRBJ1-1, with 7 bases identical to TRBD1. This CDR3 contains 13 residues. Germline CDR1 and CDR2: LNHDA and SQIVND (reference sequence). V was clipped by 6 bases and J by 8 bases; unmatched bases: 9. Written as DNA, the CDR3 is TGTGCCAGTAGAAAGGGGGCCAGGGGGGAAGCTTTCTTT. The encoded protein is CASRKGARGEAFF.

V gene TRBV18 combines with J gene TRBJ1-5; possible D gene TRBD1, 5 bases. This CDR3 contains 17 residues. V lost 2 bases to trimming and J lost 2 bases, with 16 bases between them. Looked up from germline, CDR1 is KGHSH and CDR2 is LQKENI. The CDR3 is CASSPGKGIGGNQPQHF. In DNA form, the CDR3 reads TGTGCCAGCTCACCAGGAAAGGGGATAGGGGGCAATCAGCCCCAGCATTTT. Full variable domain (outside the CDR3, taken from reference TRBV18 and TRBJ1-5): NAGVMQNPRHLVRRRGQEARLRCSPMKGHSHVYWYRQLPEEGLKFMVYLQKENIIDESGMPKERFSAEFPKEGPSILRIQQVVRGDSAAYFCASSPGKGIGGNQPQHFGDGTRLSIL.

V and J are TRBV6-1 and TRBJ2-2; D may be TRBD1 (6 bases). In germline, CDR1 is MNHNS, CDR2 SASEGT. V was cut by 10 bases and J by 1 base, with 13 bases left in between. CDR3 length equals 14 residues. The chain's CDR3 is CATLWDKNTGELFF. In nucleotides, the CDR3 is TGTGCCACCCTCTGGGACAAGAACACCGGGGAGCTGTTTTTT.